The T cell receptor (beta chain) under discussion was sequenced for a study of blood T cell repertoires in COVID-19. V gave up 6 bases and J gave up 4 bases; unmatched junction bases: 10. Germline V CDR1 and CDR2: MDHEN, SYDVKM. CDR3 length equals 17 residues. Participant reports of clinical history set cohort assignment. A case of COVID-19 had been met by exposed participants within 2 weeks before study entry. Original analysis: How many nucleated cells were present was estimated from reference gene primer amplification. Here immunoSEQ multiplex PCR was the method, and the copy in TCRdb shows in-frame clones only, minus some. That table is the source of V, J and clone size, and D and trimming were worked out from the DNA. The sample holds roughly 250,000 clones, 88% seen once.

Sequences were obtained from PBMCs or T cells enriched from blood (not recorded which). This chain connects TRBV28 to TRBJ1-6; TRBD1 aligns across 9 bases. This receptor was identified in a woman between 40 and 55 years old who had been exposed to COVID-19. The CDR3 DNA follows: TGTGCCAGCAGAGGGGAACAGGGGGCTTGGTATAATTCACCCCTCCACTTT. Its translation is CASRGEQGAWYNSPLHF.